This passage covers 8 T cell receptor beta chains from one sample sequenced in a study of metastatic and nonmetastatic thyroid tumors (TCRdb year 2020). Libraries were constructed by PCR. The sequencer was an Illumina HiSeq 4000. Using fastp trimming at Q25 and MiXCR clonotype assembly, TCRdb reanalyzed the public sequencing data and kept in-frame beta chains. The table for this sample lists over 7,000 clones; roughly 15% of them were counted only once. 5.7% of the sample lies in the top ten. No treatment had been received by any patient before thyroid surgery. Sequenced sample: blood. The receptors stem from a female donor with papillary thyroid cancer or a benign thyroid nodule (not recorded which). Some clones in this sample may be carry-over from other donors' samples.

Sample share makes this clone medium-sized. V and J are TRBV19 and TRBJ1-2; D is ambiguous. CDR1 and CDR2 (germline): LNHDA, SQIVND (reference sequence). The CDR3 length is 13 residues. The V and J ends lost 4 bases and 4 bases respectively, with 10 bases between them. The CDR3 DNA reads TGTGCCAGTAGTACGGACGGACCCTATGGCTACACCTTC. Amino acids: CASSTDGPYGYTF.

This clone appeared many times. V is TRBV20-1 and J is TRBJ2-7; 7 bases match TRBD2. Germline V gene lookup returns CDR1 DFQATT and CDR2 SNEGSKA (reference sequence). With V trimmed by 2 bases and J by 6 bases, 19 bases remained unmatched. The CDR3 length is 17 residues. This chain's CDR3 is CSARTPSGRSSGGEQYF. The CDR3 region has the DNA TGCAGTGCTAGAACCCCGTCGGGTAGGTCTAGCGGTGGCGAGCAGTACTTC.

The chain is built from TRBV3-1 and TRBJ1-2; 9 bases map to TRBD1. This CDR3 spans 15 amino acids. V trimming: 5 bases; J trimming: 4 bases; junction bases outside the gene matches: 8. CDR1 is LGHDT, CDR2 YNNKEL, per germline (reference sequence). The CDR3 sequence is CASSSTGGEGYGYTF. Written as DNA, the CDR3 is TGTGCCAGCAGCTCAACAGGGGGCGAAGGCTATGGCTACACCTTC.

Ten or more counts support this clone. The CDR3 loop is CSVVTGGYTF. CDR3 nucleotide sequence: TGCAGCGTTGTTACGGGTGGCTACACCTTC. V gene TRBV29-1 combines with J gene TRBJ1-2; the D is unclear. Between the trimmed V and J ends, which lost 4 bases and 7 bases, there was a span of 7 bases. From germline, CDR1 is SQVTM and CDR2 ANQGSEA. This CDR3 has 10 residues.

The V and J genes are TRBV7-3 and TRBJ2-1; maybe TRBD2 (5 bases). There are 15 residues in the CDR3. CDR1 SGHTA and CDR2 FQGTGA come from the germline V gene. Deletions cut 0 bases from V and 8 bases from J, with 14 bases between. The CDR3 coding sequence is TGTGCCAGCAGCTTAACGAGGGCTGTCTCCGATGAGCAGTTCTTC. This encodes CASSLTRAVSDEQFF.

Details on this clone: Its ends do not fully match the called genes, so a read error is possible. The rearrangement links TRBV15 to TRBJ2-7, with D possibly being TRBD1 (6 bases). The CDR3 has 13 residues. Germline V CDR1 and CDR2: LNHNV, YYDKDF (reference sequence). The CDR3 here is CATSIQGTSEQHF. CDR3 sequence (DNA): TGTGCCACCAGCATCCAGGGGACATCCGAGCAGCACTTC.

This clone came up many times. The V and J genes are TRBV20-1 and TRBJ2-1; D is undetermined. CDR1 is DFQATT, CDR2 SNEGSKA, per germline (reference sequence). The CDR3 is made up of 10 amino acids. Trimming shortened V by 3 bases and J by 3 bases, and 0 bases separated the two germline ends. The CDR3 DNA is TGCAGTGCTAGCTACAATGAGCAGTTCTTC. This codes for CSASYNEQFF.

Ten or more counts support this clone. This sequence joins TRBV2 and TRBJ1-4; D remains ambiguous. V was trimmed by 8 bases and J by 4 bases, leaving 8 bases between them. CDR3 length: 12 residues. Per the germline V gene, CDR1 is SNHLY and CDR2 is FYNNEI. The DNA of the CDR3 is TGTGCCAGCCTGGCAGGTAATGAAAAACTGTTTTTT. Translated, it gives CASLAGNEKLFF. Full variable domain (rest looked up from reference TRBV2 and TRBJ1-4): EPEVTQTPSHQVTQMGQEVILRCVPISNHLYFYWYRQILGQKVEFLVSFYNNEISEKSEIFDDQFSVERPDGSNFTLKIRSTKLEDSAMYFCASLAGNEKLFFGSGTQLSVL.